This T cell receptor beta chain was retrieved from a study of T cells in Graves' hyperthyroidism and ophthalmopathy. The TCR beta CDR3 regions underwent amplification using RNA transcripts as the source. TCR CDR3 regions were first amplified by RT-PCR with HTBI primers. TCRdb redid the calling of the multiplex PCR reads with MiXCR, one entry per CDR3 protein. Of 450,000 to 650,000 distinct CDR3 sequences in the sample, 17% are singletons; the top ten hold under 20%. Trimming cost V 6 bases and J 5 bases; bases outside gene matches: 3. This CDR3 region has 12 residues. The germline V gene has CDR1 MNHEY and CDR2 SVGEGT.

Sequenced sample: blood. The chain recombines TRBV6-2 or TRBV6-3 with TRBJ2-7; 8 nucleotides match TRBD2. This TCR was recovered from a woman aged 18 to 35 with Graves' ophthalmopathy. In DNA, the CDR3 is TGTGCCAGCAGATTAGCGGGAAACGAGCAGTACTTC. Its protein product is CASRLAGNEQYF.